The T cell receptor (beta chain) described here comes from a study of shared clonotypes between healthy human individuals. The overall study: Each donor's CD8 memory used one plate, CD8 naive two, each CD4 subset three. Whole-study results and caveats: Sequencing of the sorted subsets was shown by rarefaction to be incomplete despite large depth.

Per the germline V gene, CDR1 is SGHRS and CDR2 is YFSETQ. CDR3 length equals 16 residues. V was pared by 2 bases and J by 2 bases, with 14 bases between. The protocol was immunoSEQ multiplex PCR, while the TCRdb copy is restricted to in-frame clones and leaves out a portion. In the table there are 950,000 to 1,200,000 clones, approximately 77% of which are singletons. The donors, healthy adults who were HIV-negative, had experienced no recent acute infections or vaccinations. In the CD4+ fraction, cells were divided into CD45RA+ naive and CD45RA-negative memory subsets. Regarding this clone: Its antigen is not identified.

What was sequenced was memory CD4+ T cells from PBMCs. Noted subset: CD45RA-negative fraction. This rearrangement joins TRBV5-1 to TRBJ2-1; D perhaps matches TRBD1 (6 bases). The TCR comes from a man in his late teens or twenties in good health. Some clones in this sample may be carry-over from other donors' samples. The CDR3 DNA reads as TGCGCCAGCAGCTTTTTACAGGGAAGGGCCTACAATGAGCAGTTCTTC. Translating gives CASSFLQGRAYNEQFF.